A single TCR beta chain is shown here with its context. Its antigen is unknown. No base-level quality is on record; no much larger clone is a single base apart. The data derive from a study of radiation and T cells in renal cell carcinoma (dated by TCRdb to the early 2020s). About the investigation overall: In total, 53 samples, comprising roughly 25 tumors and some 27 peripheral blood samples, were subjected to TCR beta sequencing. The last blood draw occurred 4 weeks after radiation, at the same time as nephrectomy. In the 45 to 65 samples combined, around 3.9 million unique CDR3 nucleotide sequences were found, encoding some 2,500,000 unique CDR3 amino acid sequences.

Sample time point, as interpreted from the label and publication: blood 4 weeks post-SBRT, at nephrectomy. Read against the paper, the sample's treatment or condition label means: 15 Gy SBRT to primary tumor, nephrectomy 4 weeks later. Samples were obtained from a clinical trial, in which 15 Gy stereotactic body radiation therapy was delivered to primary renal cell carcinomas and nephrectomy was performed 4 weeks later. To track tumor-enriched clonotypes, serial peripheral blood was sampled from radiation-treated patients at baseline and at 2 weeks and 4 weeks after SBRT. Renal cell carcinoma with clear cell pathology was present in all patients. Genomic DNA for TCR sequencing was prepared using the QIAamp DNA Blood Mini Kit (Qiagen). Samples were included in the analyses only if all quality control checks were passed. Following the manufacturer's recommendations, the immunoSEQ kit was used to generate TCR beta libraries from genomic DNA. To prepare the libraries, a first multiplex PCR with proprietary primers was run, followed by a second PCR that added unique barcodes, and a bead cleanup was done after each round. A positive control reaction and a negative control reaction, both provided in the kit, were run with every batch of samples. The final libraries were assessed on an Agilent 4200 TapeStation D1000 ScreenTape, pooled by volume, and quantified by qPCR. Sequencing was performed on an Illumina NextSeq500 using a MidOutput 150-cycle cartridge, with 156 Read1 cycles, 15 Index1 cycles, and the kit custom primers. The pooled library was loaded at roughly 0.98 pM with a roughly 20% PhiX control spike-in. On the study's bioinformatics: Vendor-processed data were analyzed in R, with a clonotype defined as all T cells sharing the same CDR3 nucleotide sequence. For clone abundance analyses, frequencies were normalized to the 10,000 most abundant clones in each sample. Before analysis, public T cell clones were removed, and these numbered fewer than six per sample on average. A difference in abundance of at least 32-fold between compartments was used to define tumor-enriched and baseline blood-enriched clonotypes. A beta-binomial differential abundance model was used to identify clonotypes that were expanded or contracted between blood time points. The Baroni-Urbani and Buser coefficient was used to measure tumor-blood repertoire similarity, and groups were compared with two-tailed Wilcoxon tests in R. TCRdb limited this immuneACCESS table to in-frame rearrangements with V and J called. A share of clones is missing; checked studies link under half to unresolved V genes, and the rest is unexplained. V and J calls and clone size are those listed in that table; D and trimming were worked out from the DNA. Counted in this sample were 150,000 or so clones; roughly nine tenths of them appeared once. 10% to 12% of the sample is in the top ten clones.

General conclusions and limits of the study: In blood, the top tumor clonotypes increased between baseline and 2 weeks post-radiation and then shrank by 4 weeks, which suggests that tumor-resident clones expanded only transiently. With a single-armed trial design, the study had no way to address how radiation dose or scheduling affects the TCR repertoire. Tracking of blood repertoire dynamics stopped at around 4 weeks after treatment, with no follow-up past that point. Because pretreatment tumor biopsies were not available, the baseline intratumoral presence of clonotypes could not be determined.

V is pared back by 8 bases and J by 5 bases, with 26 bases lying between the germline termini. The CDR3 contains 17 residues, cysteine and phenylalanine counted. Only the CDR3 portion is preserved as DNA: 51 bases, with reading frame beginning at the first base. Based on the germline V gene, the CDR1 and CDR2 sequences are SNHLY and FYNNEI. Recombination connected TRBV2 to TRBJ2-3, with TRBD2 tentatively as D gene (6 bases match). The receptor was isolated from a woman aged 45-65 years with renal cell carcinoma. Here the sequenced sample was blood, taken from a patient whose treatment included radiotherapy and nephrectomy. The CDR3 reads CASVIAVLNPSRDTQYF. The nucleotide sequence reads TGTGCCAGCGTTATAGCGGTCTTAAACCCTTCTCGAGATACGCAGTATTTT.